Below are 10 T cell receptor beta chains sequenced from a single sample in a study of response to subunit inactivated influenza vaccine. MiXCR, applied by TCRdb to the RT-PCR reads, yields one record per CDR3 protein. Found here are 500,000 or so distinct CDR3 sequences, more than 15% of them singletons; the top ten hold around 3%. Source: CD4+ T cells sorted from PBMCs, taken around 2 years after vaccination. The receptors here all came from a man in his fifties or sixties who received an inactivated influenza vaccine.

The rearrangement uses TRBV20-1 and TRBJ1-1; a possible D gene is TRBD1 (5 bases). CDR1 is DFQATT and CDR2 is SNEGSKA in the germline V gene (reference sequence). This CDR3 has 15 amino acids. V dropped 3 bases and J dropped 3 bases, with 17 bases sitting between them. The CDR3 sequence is CSASGAARRHTEAFF. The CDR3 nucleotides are TGCAGTGCTAGTGGGGCAGCACGACGACACACTGAAGCTTTCTTT.

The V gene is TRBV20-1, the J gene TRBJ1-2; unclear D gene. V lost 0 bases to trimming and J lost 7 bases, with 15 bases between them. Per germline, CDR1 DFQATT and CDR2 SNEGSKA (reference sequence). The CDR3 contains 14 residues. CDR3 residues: CSARDQGPLGGYTF. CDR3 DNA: TGCAGTGCTAGAGATCAAGGTCCCTTAGGTGGCTACACCTTC.

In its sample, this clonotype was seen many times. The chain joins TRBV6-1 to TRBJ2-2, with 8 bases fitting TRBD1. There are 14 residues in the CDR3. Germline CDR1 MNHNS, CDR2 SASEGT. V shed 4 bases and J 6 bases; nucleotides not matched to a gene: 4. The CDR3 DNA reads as TGTGCCAGCAGTGGCGGGACAGGCGCCGGGGAGCTGTTTTTT. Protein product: CASSGGTGAGELFF.

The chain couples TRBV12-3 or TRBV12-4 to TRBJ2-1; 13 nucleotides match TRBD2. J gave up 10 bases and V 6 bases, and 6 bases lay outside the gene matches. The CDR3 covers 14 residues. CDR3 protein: CASSTSGGAREQFF. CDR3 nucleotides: TGTGCCAGCAGCACTAGCGGGGGGGCGAGGGAGCAGTTCTTC.

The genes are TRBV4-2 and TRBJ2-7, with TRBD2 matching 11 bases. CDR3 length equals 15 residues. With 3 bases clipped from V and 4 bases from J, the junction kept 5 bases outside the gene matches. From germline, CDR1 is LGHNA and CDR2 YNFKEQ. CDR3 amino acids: CASSQSLAGGYEQYF. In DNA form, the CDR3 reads TGTGCCAGCAGCCAGAGCCTAGCGGGGGGTTACGAGCAGTACTTC.

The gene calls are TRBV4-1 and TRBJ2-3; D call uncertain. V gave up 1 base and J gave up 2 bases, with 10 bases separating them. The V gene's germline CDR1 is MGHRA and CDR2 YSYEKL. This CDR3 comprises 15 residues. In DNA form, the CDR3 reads TGCGCCAGCAGCCAAGTCCCGTATAACACAGATACGCAGTATTTT. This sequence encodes CASSQVPYNTDTQYF.

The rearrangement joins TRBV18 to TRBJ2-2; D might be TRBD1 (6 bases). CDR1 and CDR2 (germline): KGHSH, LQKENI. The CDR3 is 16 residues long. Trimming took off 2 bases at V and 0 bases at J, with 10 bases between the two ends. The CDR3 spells CASSPFNRANTGELFF. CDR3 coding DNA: TGTGCCAGCTCACCATTTAACAGGGCGAACACCGGGGAGCTGTTTTTT.

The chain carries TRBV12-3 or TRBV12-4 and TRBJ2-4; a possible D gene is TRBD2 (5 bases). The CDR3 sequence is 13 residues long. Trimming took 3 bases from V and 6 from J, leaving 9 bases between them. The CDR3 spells CASSLSAGNIQYF. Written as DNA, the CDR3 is TGTGCCAGCAGTTTGTCGGCGGGAAACATTCAGTACTTC.

The CDR3: CSATMGTGELFF. CDR3 in DNA: TGCAGTGCTACAATGGGGACCGGGGAGCTGTTTTTT. The chain employs TRBV20-1 and TRBJ2-2; D gene ambiguous. Germline values: CDR1 DFQATT, CDR2 SNEGSKA (reference sequence). The CDR3 length is 12 residues. The V end lost 4 bases, the J end lost 5 bases, and 8 bases lay between the germline ends.

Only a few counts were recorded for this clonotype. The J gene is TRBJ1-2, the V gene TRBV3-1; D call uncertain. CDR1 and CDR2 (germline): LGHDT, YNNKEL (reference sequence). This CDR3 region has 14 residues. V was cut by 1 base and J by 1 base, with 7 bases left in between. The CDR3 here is CASSQARNNYGYTF. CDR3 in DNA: TGTGCCAGCAGCCAAGCCAGGAATAACTATGGCTACACCTTC.